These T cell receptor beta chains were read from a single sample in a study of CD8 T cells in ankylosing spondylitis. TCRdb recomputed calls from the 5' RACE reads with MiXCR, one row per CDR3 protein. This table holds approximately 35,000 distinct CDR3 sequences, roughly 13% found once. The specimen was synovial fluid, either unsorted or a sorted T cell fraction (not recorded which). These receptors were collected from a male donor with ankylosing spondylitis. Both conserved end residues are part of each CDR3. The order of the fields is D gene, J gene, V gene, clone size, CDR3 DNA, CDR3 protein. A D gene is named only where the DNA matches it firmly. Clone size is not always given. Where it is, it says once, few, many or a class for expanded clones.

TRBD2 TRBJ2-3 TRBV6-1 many TGTGCGGCAGGACTAGCGGGCACAGATACGCAGTATTTT CAAGLAGTDTQYF
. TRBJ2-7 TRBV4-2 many TGTGCCAGCAGCCAAGGTATGAGTCCGGGGGACGAGCAGTACTTC CASSQGMSPGDEQYF
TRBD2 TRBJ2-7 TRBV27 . TGTGCCAGCTGTCCTAGCGGGAGGTTCCACGAGCAGTACTTC CASCPSGRFHEQYF
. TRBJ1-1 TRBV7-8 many TGTGCCAGCAGCTTAGGAGGGAGTGAAGCTTTCTTT CASSLGGSEAFF
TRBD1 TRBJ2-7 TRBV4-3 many TGCGCCAGCAGCCTCATTATGACAGGGGTTATCCCCTACGAGCAGTACTTC CASSLIMTGVIPYEQYF
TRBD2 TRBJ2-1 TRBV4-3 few TGCGCCAGCAGCCAAGATAGCGGGCGGGGGGGCAATAATGAGCAGTTCTTC CASSQDSGRGGNNEQFF
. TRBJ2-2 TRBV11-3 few TGTGCCAGCAGCTTTGGGGCTACGAACACCGGGGAGCTGTTTTTT CASSFGATNTGELFF
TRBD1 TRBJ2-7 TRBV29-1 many TGCAGCGTTGGGGCCCGGGACAGGACCCACGAGCAGTACTTC CSVGARDRTHEQYF
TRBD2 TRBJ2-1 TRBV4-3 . TGCGCCAGCAGTCTTGGGACTAGGGGGGTCGATGAGCAGTTCTTC CASSLGTRGVDEQFF
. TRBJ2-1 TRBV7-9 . TGTGCCAGCAGCTTAGCGCTCGCCGGCTCCTACAATGAGCAGTTCTTC CASSLALAGSYNEQFF
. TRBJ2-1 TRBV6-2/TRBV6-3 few TGTGCCAGCAGTTACAGGAGGGGGCTAGCGGTTCTAAGCTCCTACAATGAGCAGTTCTTC CASSYRRGLAVLSSYNEQFF
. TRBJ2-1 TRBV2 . TGTGCCAGCCTTTTATTTTCCGGGGCGAGTGAGCAGTTCTTC CASLLFSGASEQFF
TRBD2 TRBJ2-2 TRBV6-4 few TGTGCCAGCAGTGAGACTAGCGGAGCGAACACCGGGGAGCTGTTTTTT CASSETSGANTGELFF
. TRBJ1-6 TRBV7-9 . TGTGCCAGCAGGGTGGCGCGTAGTAATTCACCCCTCCACTTT CASRVARSNSPLHF
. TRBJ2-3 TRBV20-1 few TGCAGTGCTAGGTGGGAGGGCACAGATACGCAGTATTTT CSARWEGTDTQYF
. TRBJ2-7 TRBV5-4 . TGTGCCAGCAGCTTGTACGGGGGCGGCCACGAGCAGTACTTC CASSLYGGGHEQYF
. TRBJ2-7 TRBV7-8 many TGTGCCAGCAGCTTAGTGGGGCCGGGCGAGCAGTACTTC CASSLVGPGEQYF
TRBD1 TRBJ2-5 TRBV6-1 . TGTGCCAGCAGTGAAAAGACAGGGGGCTTAGAGACCCAGTACTTC CASSEKTGGLETQYF
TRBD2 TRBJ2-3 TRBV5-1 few TGCGCCAGCAGCTTGGGCTCCACTAGCGGAGGTGCAGATACGCAGTATTTT CASSLGSTSGGADTQYF
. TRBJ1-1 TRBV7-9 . TGTGCCAGCAGCTTAGCAGGCACTGAAGCTTTCTTT CASSLAGTEAFF
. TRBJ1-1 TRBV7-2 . TGTGCCAGCAGCCCCAGAGCCGACACTGAAGCTTTCTTT CASSPRADTEAFF
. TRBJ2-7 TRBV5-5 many TGTGCCAGCAGCTTGGGAACCGGCGAGCAGTACTTC CASSLGTGEQYF
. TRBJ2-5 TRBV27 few TGTGCCAGCAGTTTAATCAGGGGTCAAGAGACCCAGTACTTC CASSLIRGQETQYF
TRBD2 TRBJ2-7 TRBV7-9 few TGTGCCAGCAGCCCGTGGACTAGCGGGCCTACGTACAAGCAGTACTTC CASSPWTSGPTYKQYF
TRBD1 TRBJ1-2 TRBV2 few TGTGCCAGCAGTGACTGGACAGGGAAGATAGGCTACACCTTC CASSDWTGKIGYTF
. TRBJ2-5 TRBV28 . TGTGCCAGCAGTGAGGACGGGTTTCAAGAGACCCAGTACTTC CASSEDGFQETQYF
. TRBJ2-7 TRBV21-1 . TGTGCCAGCAGCAAATGGGCAGGAGTTCCCTACGAGCAGTACTTC CASSKWAGVPYEQYF
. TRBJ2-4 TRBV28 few TGTGCCAGCAGTCCACCCACGTGGGGCCGGGGCAAAAACATTCAGTACTTC CASSPPTWGRGKNIQYF
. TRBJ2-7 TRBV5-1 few TGCGCCAGCAGCTTGATTAGGACGTCCTACGAGCAGTACTTC CASSLIRTSYEQYF
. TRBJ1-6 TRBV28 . TGTGCCAGCAGTCCTCCCCTAACGGGGGCTTCACCCCTCCACTTT CASSPPLTGASPLHF
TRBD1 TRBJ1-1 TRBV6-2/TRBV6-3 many TGTGCCAGCAGCACCAGGACAGGGGCCCCCGAAGCTTTCTTT CASSTRTGAPEAFF
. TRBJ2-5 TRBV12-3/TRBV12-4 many TGTGCCAGCAGTTTATTGTCAGGGGTATGGGGCGCGGAGACCCAGTACTTC CASSLLSGVWGAETQYF
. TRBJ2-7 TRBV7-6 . TGTGCCAGCAGCGAGACAGGCTACGAGCAGTACTTC CASSETGYEQYF
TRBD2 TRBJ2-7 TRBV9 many TGTGCCAGCAGCGCGGGGGGGGCGGCCTACGAGCAGTACTTC CASSAGGAAYEQYF
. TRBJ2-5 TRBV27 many TGTGCCAGCAGTTTAGGGGACGAGACCCAGTACTTC CASSLGDETQYF
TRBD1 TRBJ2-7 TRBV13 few TGTGCCAGCAGCTTATGGACAGGCACCAGGGGGGAGCAGTACTTC CASSLWTGTRGEQYF
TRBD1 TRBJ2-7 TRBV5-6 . TGTGCCAGCAGCTTTTGGGGACAGGGGTACTACGAGCAGTACTTC CASSFWGQGYYEQYF